Below, 4 T cell receptor beta chains from the same sample are listed, as sequenced in a study of T cell clonality in common variable immunodeficiency. Study-level points and caveats: Fewer deletions and N-nucleotide insertions were reportedly seen in common variable immunodeficiency TCR beta sequences.

Antigens of these TCRs are unknown. Profiled with immunoSEQ multiplex PCR; TCRdb holds only in-frame clones, not every one. The sample yields around 9,600 clones, without any singletons. Material for sequencing was peripheral blood mononuclear cells. The receptors come from a human donor with common variable immunodeficiency.

This clone occurred many times. The read falls 3 residues short of the CDR3 end, and the missing part is taken from the germline J gene. The chain uses TRBV24-1 and TRBJ2-1, with TRBD2 identical over 8 bases. V dropped 4 bases and J dropped 6; count of bases not matched to a gene: 10. The CDR3 is 16 residues long. Germline V gene data show CDR1 as KGHDR and CDR2 as SFDVKD. This CDR3 reads CATSDRTGGAGNEQFF. The CDR3 DNA, read in part, is TGTGCCACCAGTGACCGTACCGGGGGGGCCGGCAATGAG.

This clone appeared many times. The read ends 3 residues shy of where the CDR3 ends; the end is completed using the germline J gene. The chain links TRBV16 to TRBJ2-3; the D is unclear. Between the trimmed V and J ends, which lost 2 bases and 3 bases, there was a span of 9 bases. Germline CDR1 KGHSY, CDR2 FQNENV. This CDR3 has 14 residues. Here the CDR3 reads CASSQRKGTDTQYF. The covered CDR3 bases are TGTGCCAGCAGCCAAAGGAAGGGTACAGATACG.

This clone was found many times. Coverage ceases 3 residues before the CDR3 finishes, and the germline J gene fills in the end. The chain is built from TRBV2 and TRBJ1-5; D remains unclear. The CDR3 is 15 amino acids. Trimming removed 7 bases at V and 2 bases at J, with 15 bases between. Germline values: CDR1 SNHLY, CDR2 FYNNEI. This chain's CDR3 is CASNSGLLGNQPQHF. The CDR3 bases that were read are TGTGCCAGCAATTCAGGACTGCTAGGCAATCAGCCC.

This clone was seen many times. Read data end 3 residues before the CDR3 end; the end is taken from the germline J gene. J is TRBJ2-7 and V is TRBV12-3 or TRBV12-4; 8 nucleotides match TRBD1. Losses at the gene ends were 4 bases for V and 0 bases for J; bases not matched to a gene: 2. The CDR3 has 14 residues. CDR3 amino acids: CASSWDRSSYEQYF. The CDR3 DNA, read in part, is TGTGCCAGCAGTTGGGACAGGTCCTCCTACGAG.